Below, 19 T cell receptor beta chains from the same sample are listed, as sequenced in a study of CD8+ T cells in alopecia areata. The treatment here: oral pan-JAK inhibitor, 5-10 mg twice daily. The sequencing template was cDNA reverse transcribed from extracted RNA. Only in-frame clones appear in the TCRdb table, and some are missing; sequencing was by immunoSEQ multiplex PCR. Of 80,000 to 100,000 clones listed, 40% to 50% were seen once; the top ten hold around 18%. Material: CD8+ T cells sorted from blood, obtained at week 24, from a patient treated with tofacitinib. These receptor sequences come from a human donor with alopecia areata.

This clone was found a few times. Being one base from a much bigger clone, this may be a read error. The chain carries TRBV25-1 and TRBJ2-7, with 11 bases that match TRBD1. The CDR3 extends over 17 amino acids. J gave up 9 bases and V 6 bases, and 19 bases lay outside the gene matches. Germline V gives CDR1 MGHDK, CDR2 SYGVNS. The CDR3, as DNA: TGTGCCAGCAGCCAAGTAGCCCTCGGGACAGGGGGTTTGGGGCAGTACTTC. Its protein product is CASSQVALGTGGLGQYF.

This clone was seen a few times. The chain has TRBV11-2 and TRBJ2-2; TRBD2 matches at 8 bases. There are 16 residues in the CDR3. The V and J ends lost 4 bases and 1 base, in that order; junction bases with no gene match: 5. Per the germline V gene, CDR1 is SGHAT and CDR2 is FQNNGV. CDR3 in amino acids: CASSSPGGVNTGELFF. CDR3 nucleotide sequence: TGTGCCAGCAGCTCCCCCGGGGGGGTGAACACCGGGGAGCTGTTTTTT. The full variable domain, with the rest looked up from reference TRBV11-2 and TRBJ2-2, is EAGVAQSPRYKIIEKRQSVAFWCNPISGHATLYWYQQILGQGPKLLIQFQNNGVVDDSQLPKDRFSAERLKGVDSTLKIQPAKLEDSAVYLCASSSPGGVNTGELFFGEGSRLTVL.

This chain uses TRBV9 with TRBJ2-1; D is perhaps TRBD2 (5 bases). Trimming stripped 4 bases from V and 0 bases from J, with 14 bases between. Germline CDR1 and CDR2: SGDLS and YYNGEE. This CDR3 contains 16 residues. CDR3 residues: CASSQRTRSSYNEQFF. The CDR3 DNA is TGTGCCAGCAGCCAACGGACTCGCAGCTCCTACAATGAGCAGTTCTTC.

The sample holds a few counts of this clone. The chain has TRBV4-2 and TRBJ2-5; possible D gene TRBD1, 5 bases. CDR1 LGHNA and CDR2 YNFKEQ come from the germline V gene. The V gene lost 4 bases and the J gene lost 5 bases, with 17 bases spanning the gap. CDR3 length: 15 amino acids. CDR3 protein: CASSPRLGQQETQYF. The DNA for the CDR3 is TGTGCCAGCAGCCCGCGGTTGGGGCAGCAGGAGACCCAGTACTTC.

This clone was counted only a few times. This sequence joins TRBV7-2 and TRBJ1-1; D may be TRBD1 (5 bases). Germline V gives CDR1 SGHTA, CDR2 FQGNSA. CDR3 size: 14 residues. Trimming stripped 1 base from V and 11 bases from J, with 17 bases between. The CDR3 nucleotides are TGTGCCAGCAGCTTAGTTGTCAGGGAGGTTGGTGCTTTCTTT. The encoded protein is CASSLVVREVGAFF.

This clone has only one observation. V usage is TRBV14 and J usage is TRBJ2-2; 9 positions match TRBD1. The CDR3 extends over 16 amino acids. CDR1 and CDR2 from the germline V gene are SGHDN and FVKESK. The trim removed 6 bases at V and 6 bases at J, leaving 11 bases unmatched. In DNA, the CDR3 is TGTGCCAGCAGTCCTTATCCGGGACAGGGTTCCGGGGAGCTGTTTTTT. Protein sequence: CASSPYPGQGSGELFF.

This clone was observed a handful of times. The chain is built from TRBV29-1 and TRBJ2-7, with D maybe TRBD2 (6 bases). CDR3 length: 13 amino acids. Germline values: CDR1 SQVTM, CDR2 ANQGSEA. With 3 bases removed from V and 0 bases from J, the gap between germline ends came to 9 bases. CDR3 nucleotides: TGCAGCGTTGAGATCGGGAGCTCCTACGAGCAGTACTTC. Its protein is CSVEIGSSYEQYF.

This clone was seen more than once but under ten times. Other DNA sequences in the same sample also yield this CDR3. The chain recombines TRBV9 with TRBJ2-1, with D maybe TRBD2 (6 bases). V lost 0 bases and J lost 8, with 6 bases in between. Germline CDR1 and CDR2: SGDLS and YYNGEE. CDR3 length equals 12 residues. The CDR3 spells CASSVGGDEQFF. As DNA, the CDR3 is TGTGCCAGCAGCGTAGGGGGGGATGAGCAGTTCTTC.

The chain recombines TRBV11-2 with TRBJ2-2, with D perhaps TRBD1 or TRBD2 (5 bases each). Trimming took off 5 bases at V and 5 bases at J, with 12 bases between the two ends. This CDR3 has 14 amino acids. The germline gives CDR1 SGHAT, CDR2 FQNNGV. CDR3 protein: CASSPRDGTGELFF. DNA for the CDR3: TGTGCCAGCAGCCCTCGGGACGGGACCGGGGAGCTGTTTTTT.

This clone was seen at least ten times. The V and J genes are TRBV27 and TRBJ2-1; 8 bases are a match to TRBD1. V shed 6 bases, J shed 6 bases, and the junction held 19 bases outside the gene matches. This CDR3 is built from 18 residues. Germline loops: CDR1 MNHEY, CDR2 SMNVEV (reference sequence). This CDR3 reads CASSAARTGMIISNEQFF. The CDR3 DNA reads TGTGCCAGCAGCGCCGCCAGGACAGGGATGATAATTAGCAATGAGCAGTTCTTC.

This clone was detected only a few times. The CDR3 nucleotides read TGCAGCGTTGAAGAACAGGGAGTCGAAGCTTTCTTT. Amino acids: CSVEEQGVEAFF. The chain couples TRBV29-1 to TRBJ1-1; D perhaps matches TRBD1 (6 bases). The CDR3 is 12 amino acids. V lost 0 bases, J lost 8 bases, and 10 bases lay in between. Germline CDR1 SQVTM, CDR2 ANQGSEA.

This clone was detected a few times. This chain uses TRBV6-6 with TRBJ2-5; D tentatively fits TRBD1 or TRBD2 (6 bases each). Trimming stripped 5 bases from V and 5 bases from J, with 21 bases between. Germline CDR1 MNHNY, CDR2 SVGAGI (reference sequence). The CDR3 sequence is 16 residues long. Here the CDR3 reads CASSTGTGLYLETQYF. The DNA for the CDR3 is TGTGCCAGCAGTACAGGGACTGGTCTTTACCTGGAGACCCAGTACTTC.

The V gene is TRBV5-5, the J gene TRBJ1-2; D unclear. CDR3 length equals 15 residues. CDR1 and CDR2 from the germline V gene are SGHKS and YYEKEE (reference sequence). Trimming removed 0 bases from V and 8 bases from J, with 17 bases in between. The CDR3 DNA is TGTGCCAGCAGCTTGGTGGGTGGGTCGTCGTACGGCTACACCTTC. Its translation is CASSLVGGSSYGYTF.

This clone has just a few counts. CDR3: CASSPRTGGHQPQHF. In DNA form, the CDR3 reads TGCGCCAGCAGTCCCCGCACGGGGGGCCATCAGCCCCAGCATTTT. The chain links TRBV23-1 to TRBJ1-5; perhaps TRBD1 as D (6 bases). TRBV23-1 is an ORF; its function is uncertain. The V and J ends lost 4 bases and 5 bases respectively, with 15 bases between them. CDR3 length equals 15 residues.

V and J are TRBV15 and TRBJ2-4; 7 bases match TRBD1. J was trimmed by 3 bases and V by 6 bases; bases with no gene match: 8. The CDR3 spans 15 residues. CDR1 LNHNV and CDR2 YYDKDF come from the germline V gene (reference sequence). CDR3 coding DNA: TGTGCCACCAGTACTACACGGACAGGCAAAAACATTCAGTACTTC. Protein sequence: CATSTTRTGKNIQYF.

The chain uses TRBV4-1 and TRBJ2-2, with D tentatively TRBD2 (6 bases). The germline gives CDR1 MGHRA, CDR2 YSYEKL. Trimming stripped 3 bases from V and 4 bases from J, with 9 bases between. The length of the CDR3 is 14 residues. CDR3 DNA sequence: TGCGCCAGCAGCCAGTACGGGGGCACCGGGGAGCTGTTTTTT. Its protein is CASSQYGGTGELFF.

The chain links TRBV30 to TRBJ1-1; D is perhaps TRBD1 (6 bases). Germline CDR1 is GTSNPN and CDR2 is SVGIG (reference sequence). The CDR3 is made up of 11 amino acids. Trimming stripped 5 bases from V and 4 bases from J, with 8 bases between. CDR3 protein: CAWGQPTEAFF. For the CDR3, the DNA is TGTGCCTGGGGACAGCCCACTGAAGCTTTCTTT.

This clone has a handful of counts. This chain links TRBV5-5 with TRBJ2-5; 7 nucleotides match TRBD1. The CDR3 runs to 14 residues. Germline V gene data show CDR1 as SGHKS and CDR2 as YYEKEE (reference sequence). J gave up 3 bases and V 4 bases, and 6 bases lay outside the gene matches. CDR3 in amino acids: CASSQGDSEETQYF. The CDR3 DNA reads TGTGCCAGCAGCCAAGGGGACAGTGAAGAGACCCAGTACTTC.

This clone was observed a few times. The chain uses TRBV9 and TRBJ2-4, with 11 bases fitting TRBD2. V dropped 4 bases and J dropped 6; count of bases not matched to a gene: 15. Germline V CDR1 and CDR2: SGDLS, YYNGEE. The CDR3 sequence is 18 residues long. The CDR3 loop reads CASSPGLADPSGGNIQYF. Here the CDR3 DNA reads TGTGCCAGCAGCCCGGGACTAGCGGACCCGTCTGGGGGAAACATTCAGTACTTC.